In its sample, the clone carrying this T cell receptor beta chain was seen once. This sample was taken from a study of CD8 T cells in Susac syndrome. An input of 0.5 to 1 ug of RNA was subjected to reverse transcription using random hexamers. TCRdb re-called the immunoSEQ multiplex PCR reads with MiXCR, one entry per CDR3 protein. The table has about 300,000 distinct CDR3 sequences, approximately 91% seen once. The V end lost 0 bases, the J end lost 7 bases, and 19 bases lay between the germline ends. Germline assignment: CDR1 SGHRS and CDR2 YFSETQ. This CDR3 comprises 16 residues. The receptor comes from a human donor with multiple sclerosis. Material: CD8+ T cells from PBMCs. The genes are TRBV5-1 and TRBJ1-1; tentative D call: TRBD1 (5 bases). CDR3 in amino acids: CASSLEGPGFLLEAFF. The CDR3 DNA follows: TGCGCCAGCAGCTTGGAGGGCCCAGGGTTCCTGCTTGAAGCTTTCTTT.